The 22 T cell receptor beta chains given below trace back to one sample, sequenced in a study of early stage breast cancer tumors. Generated by immunoSEQ multiplex PCR, the TCRdb table keeps only in-frame clones and is missing some. The sample has 20,000 to 25,000 clones; 76% are singletons. The sequenced sample consisted of blood. These receptors were collected from a person aged 55 to 75 with breast cancer.

V is TRBV27 and J is TRBJ1-1; no clear D gene. This CDR3 contains 13 residues. V dropped 4 bases and J dropped 0 bases, with 6 bases sitting between them. CDR1 MNHEY and CDR2 SMNVEV come from the germline V gene (reference sequence). CDR3 DNA: TGTGCCAGCAGTTGGTCGGTGAACACTGAAGCTTTCTTT. Translation gives CASSWSVNTEAFF.

The chain carries TRBV30 and TRBJ1-1, with 7 bases identical to TRBD1. CDR1 and CDR2 (germline): GTSNPN, SVGIG (reference sequence). V lost 3 bases and J lost 4; bases outside the gene matches: 11. The CDR3 contains 15 residues. In DNA form, the CDR3 reads TGTGCCTGGAGCCATTTAGGGGGCAGGCGCACTGAAGCTTTCTTT. It translates to CAWSHLGGRRTEAFF.

This clone was seen once. This sequence joins TRBV10-3 and TRBJ1-1, with a possible D match to TRBD1 (6 bases). Trimming shortened V by 6 bases and J by 1 base, and 9 bases separated the two germline ends. CDR3 length equals 13 residues. Looked up from germline, CDR1 is ENHRY and CDR2 is SYGVKD. The CDR3 DNA follows: TGTGCCATCAGCCGACAGGAGAACACTGAAGCTTTCTTT. Translated: CAISRQENTEAFF.

The chain is built from TRBV5-8 and TRBJ2-1, with D possibly called TRBD1 or TRBD2 (5 bases each). Germline lookup yields CDR1 SGHTS and CDR2 YDEGEE. The V and J ends lost 5 bases and 1 base respectively, with 13 bases between them. The CDR3 length is 15 residues. The CDR3 DNA sequence: TGTGCCAGCAGATCCGGGACCACTTCCTACAATGAGCAGTTCTTC. Protein: CASRSGTTSYNEQFF.

CDR3 in amino acids: CASSFEGVSNQPQHF. Written as DNA, the CDR3 is TGTGCCAGCAGCTTTGAAGGGGTTAGCAATCAGCCCCAGCATTTT. V and J are TRBV5-5 and TRBJ1-5; tentatively, D is TRBD1 (5 bases). Looked up from germline, CDR1 is SGHKS and CDR2 is YYEKEE (reference sequence). This CDR3 contains 15 residues. The V end lost 2 bases, the J end lost 0 bases, and 9 bases lay between the germline ends.

This chain connects TRBV6-6 to TRBJ1-2, with 8 nucleotides matching TRBD1. This CDR3 spans 13 amino acids. Germline CDR1 is MNHNY and CDR2 is SVGAGI (reference sequence). Trimming removed 7 bases from V and 6 bases from J; junction bases left unmatched: 7. DNA of the CDR3: TGTGCCAGCAAGAGGACAGGGTTCGATGGCTACACCTTC. Translating it yields CASKRTGFDGYTF.

This clone has a single count. The CDR3, as DNA: TGTGCCAGCAGCCCCCAGGGGGGGTACGAGCAGTACTTC. Protein product: CASSPQGGYEQYF. The chain links TRBV7-3 to TRBJ2-7; D may be TRBD1 or TRBD2 (7 bases each). Germline lookup yields CDR1 SGHTA and CDR2 FQGTGA. V was shortened by 5 bases and J by 4 bases, with 12 bases between the two germline ends. The CDR3 extends over 13 amino acids. Drawing the rest from reference TRBV7-3 and TRBJ2-7, the complete variable domain is GAGVSQTPSNKVTEKGKYVELRCDPISGHTALYWYRQSLGQGPEFLIYFQGTGAADDSGLPNDRFFAVRPEGSVSTLKIQRTERGDSAVYLCASSPQGGYEQYFGPGTRLTVT.

A single count supports this clone. V and J are TRBV5-8 and TRBJ2-1; D is perhaps TRBD2 (6 bases). The germline CDR1 and CDR2 sequences are SGHTS and YDEGEE. Trimming took 0 bases from V and 7 from J, leaving 11 bases between them. This CDR3 is built from 14 residues. The CDR3: CASSLGDLRNEQFF. DNA for the CDR3: TGTGCCAGCAGCTTGGGGGACTTAAGAAATGAGCAGTTCTTC. Full variable domain (remainder filled in from reference TRBV5-8 and TRBJ2-1): EAGVTQSPTHLIKTRGQQATLRCSPISGHTSVYWYQQALGLGLQFLLWYDEGEERNRGNFPPRFSGRQFPNYSSELNVNALELEDSALYLCASSLGDLRNEQFFGPGTRLTVL.

This clone was counted once. The J gene is TRBJ2-5, the V gene TRBV9; D is perhaps TRBD1 or TRBD2 (6 bases each). CDR3 length equals 14 residues. CDR1 is SGDLS, CDR2 YYNGEE, per germline. The V gene lost 7 bases and the J gene lost 5 bases, with 18 bases spanning the gap. The CDR3 bases are TGTGCCAGCTCCCCACTGGGGGGCCGGGAGACCCAGTACTTC. This sequence encodes CASSPLGGRETQYF.

This clone is termed medium-sized (0.01 to 0.1%). The gene calls are TRBV5-1 and TRBJ2-1; 8 bases match TRBD2. J gave up 7 bases and V 4 bases, and 10 bases lay outside the gene matches. This CDR3 has 15 amino acids. Germline V gene lookup returns CDR1 SGHRS and CDR2 YFSETQ. DNA for the CDR3: TGCGCCAGCAGCGGTGGACTAGCAGGAGAGAATGAGCAGTTCTTC. Encoded protein: CASSGGLAGENEQFF.

The gene calls are TRBV27 and TRBJ2-1; possible D gene TRBD2, 6 bases. CDR1 and CDR2 (germline): MNHEY, SMNVEV (reference sequence). Trimming removed 3 bases from V and 1 base from J, with 13 bases in between. The CDR3 loop spans 16 amino acids. In DNA form, the CDR3 reads TGTGCCAGCAGTTTCTCGGAGGGCCGATCCTACAATGAGCAGTTCTTC. Protein sequence: CASSFSEGRSYNEQFF.

V usage is TRBV15 and J usage is TRBJ2-2; the match to TRBD1 covers 10 bases. The V gene end was trimmed by 5 bases and the J gene end by 5 bases; junction bases not matched to a gene: 5. Per the germline V gene, CDR1 is LNHNV and CDR2 is YYDKDF (reference sequence). The CDR3 extends over 15 amino acids. DNA of the CDR3: TGTGCCACCAGCCTGGACAGGGGGGAAACCGGGGAGCTGTTTTTT. Its protein product is CATSLDRGETGELFF.

A single count supports this clone. The chain joins TRBV5-6 to TRBJ2-5, with 10 nucleotides matching TRBD1. Germline CDR1 SGHDT, CDR2 YYEEEE. The CDR3 extends over 17 amino acids. Trimming removed 4 bases from V and 1 base from J; junction bases left unmatched: 10. The CDR3 region is CASSETGGGPPQETQYF. The CDR3 bases are TGTGCCAGCAGCGAGACAGGGGGCGGTCCTCCCCAAGAGACCCAGTACTTC. The full variable domain, completed using reference TRBV5-6 and TRBJ2-5, is DAGVTQSPTHLIKTRGQQVTLRCSPKSGHDTVSWYQQALGQGPQFIFQYYEEEERQRGNFPDRFSGHQFPNYSSELNVNALLLGDSALYLCASSETGGGPPQETQYFGPGTRLLVL.

V gene TRBV6-1 combines with J gene TRBJ1-1; 9 positions match TRBD1. Germline V gene lookup returns CDR1 MNHNS and CDR2 SASEGT. The trim removed 5 bases at V and 5 bases at J, leaving 6 bases unmatched. The CDR3 runs 14 residues. The CDR3 protein is CASSPDRGDTEAFF. DNA of the CDR3: TGTGCCAGCAGTCCGGACAGGGGAGATACTGAAGCTTTCTTT.

V is TRBV6-5 and J is TRBJ1-5, with a possible D match to TRBD1 (6 bases). Trimming stripped 8 bases from V and 3 bases from J, with 14 bases between. This CDR3 comprises 14 residues. The germline CDR1 and CDR2 sequences are MNHEY and SVGAGI. As DNA, the CDR3 is TGTGCCAGCCTCCCGGCAGGGGCCAATCAGCCCCAGCATTTT. Translated, it gives CASLPAGANQPQHF.

The chain carries TRBV11-3 and TRBJ1-3; TRBD1 might be the D (5 bases). V lost 4 bases and J 4 bases, leaving 17 bases between the germline ends. The CDR3 is 16 amino acids. The germline CDR1 and CDR2 sequences are SGHNT and YENEEA. CDR3 sequence: CASSSAGRRKGNTIYF. CDR3 in DNA: TGTGCCAGCAGCTCCGCGGGACGCCGGAAAGGAAACACCATATATTTT.

This clone occurred once. J is TRBJ2-7 and V is TRBV13; 10 bases fit TRBD1. Per germline, CDR1 PRHDT and CDR2 FYEKMQ (reference sequence). CDR3 length equals 16 residues. With V trimmed by 3 bases and J by 2 bases, 7 bases remained unmatched. The CDR3 is CASSLTPGQGTYEQYF. CDR3 in DNA: TGTGCCAGCAGCTTGACACCGGGACAGGGGACCTACGAGCAGTACTTC.

This rearrangement joins TRBV11-2 to TRBJ2-2; weak D call: TRBD1 (5 bases). The CDR3 has 14 residues. CDR1 is SGHAT and CDR2 is FQNNGV in the germline V gene. Trimming cost V 5 bases and J 8 bases, with 15 bases left between them. The CDR3 coding sequence is TGTGCCAGCAGCCTTAGACAGCTGACTGGGGAGCTGTTTTTT. It yields the protein CASSLRQLTGELFF. Full variable domain (missing parts from reference TRBV11-2 and TRBJ2-2): EAGVAQSPRYKIIEKRQSVAFWCNPISGHATLYWYQQILGQGPKLLIQFQNNGVVDDSQLPKDRFSAERLKGVDSTLKIQPAKLEDSAVYLCASSLRQLTGELFFGEGSRLTVL.

This clone appeared a few times. The chain uses TRBV7-3 and TRBJ2-7; D remains unclear. The CDR3 has 16 residues. V lost 7 bases and J 3 bases, leaving 22 bases between the germline ends. The germline CDR1 and CDR2 sequences are SGHTA and FQGTGA. CDR3 amino acids: CASTPPQLPSLYEQYF. The CDR3 region has the DNA TGTGCCAGCACCCCACCACAGCTTCCAAGTCTCTACGAGCAGTACTTC.

This clone has only a few counts. This chain uses TRBV7-8 with TRBJ1-1, with D uncertain. Looked up from germline, CDR1 is SGHVS and CDR2 is FQNEAQ. Trimming took off 2 bases at V and 0 bases at J, with 10 bases between the two ends. This CDR3 comprises 15 residues. The DNA of the CDR3 is TGTGCCAGCAGCTTAATACTAACAGTGAACACTGAAGCTTTCTTT. The encoded protein is CASSLILTVNTEAFF.

V is TRBV19 and J is TRBJ1-2; D perhaps matches TRBD1 (5 bases). This CDR3 is 13 amino acids long. V was cut by 9 bases and J by 4 bases, with 15 bases left in between. Germline CDR1 and CDR2: LNHDA and SQIVND (reference sequence). DNA for the CDR3: TGTGCCAGGATGAGGGGTGAATCCTATGGCTACACCTTC. Translating it yields CARMRGESYGYTF.

The rearrangement joins TRBV10-3 to TRBJ2-7, with a possible D match to TRBD2 (6 bases). CDR1 and CDR2 (germline): ENHRY, SYGVKD. V lost 2 bases, J lost 4 bases, and 12 bases lay in between. This CDR3 is built from 14 residues. The CDR3 loop is CAISEGTRGYEQYF. CDR3 nucleotide sequence: TGTGCCATCAGTGAGGGGACTCGAGGTTACGAGCAGTACTTC.